This T cell receptor (beta chain) originates from a study of T-cell reconstitution after alpha-beta-depleted transplantation in children. Overall study findings and caveats: Some patients showed high day-60 TCRbeta diversity, which derived from surviving recipient T cells and thymic progenitors. Among T cells one year after transplant, newly produced cells accounted for most counts and diversity. Roughly two months post-transplant, alpha-beta T cells reportedly originated from several hundred graft clones that had expanded.

This clonotype showed up many times. The antigen is undetermined. V was pared by 3 bases and J by 0 bases, with 13 bases between. Germline V lookup: CDR1 SEHNR, CDR2 FQNEAQ (reference sequence). The CDR3 runs to 16 residues. Molecular barcoding with unique molecular identifiers was used for the TCRbeta library. TCRdb ran MiXCR on the PCR reads and lists one entry per CDR3 protein. Altogether 90,000 to 130,000 distinct CDR3 sequences are present, roughly 6.1% being singletons, with the ten largest covering 23%. The receptor comes from a male patient aged 2-9 years who had a stem cell transplant for acute lymphoblastic leukemia, so the T cells may come from the graft donor. The sequencing used PBMCs, mostly from graft donor cells, collected 360 days after TCRalphabeta/CD19-depleted stem cell transplant. The rearrangement joins TRBV7-9 to TRBJ2-3, with D perhaps matching TRBD2 (6 bases). As DNA, the CDR3 is TGTGCCAGCAGCTTCTCCTGGCGGGAAAGCACAGATACGCAGTATTTT. Amino acid sequence: CASSFSWRESTDTQYF.